The 21 T cell receptor beta chains below all came from one sample that was sequenced in a study of patients and donors after allogeneic stem cell transplantation. TCRdb re-called the RT-PCR reads with MiXCR, one entry per CDR3 protein. Altogether around 150,000 distinct CDR3 sequences are present, about 40% being singletons, with the ten largest covering 50%. Sequencing was performed on blood, either unsorted or a sorted T cell fraction (not recorded which). The receptors here all came from a human donor who was either an allogeneic HSCT recipient or a stem cell or donor lymphocyte infusion donor (not recorded which). It is not recorded whose cells these are; they may come from a transplant donor.

The J gene is TRBJ1-1, the V gene TRBV6-5; 7 bases align to TRBD1. The V and J ends lost 5 bases and 6 bases, in that order; junction bases with no gene match: 6. The CDR3 consists of 13 residues. CDR1 is MNHEY, CDR2 SVGAGI, per germline. CDR3 nucleotides: TGTGCCAGCAGTGACAGGGTGGAGGCTGAAGCTTTCTTT. This encodes CASSDRVEAEAFF.

The genes are TRBV4-2 and TRBJ1-1, with unresolved D. The germline gives CDR1 LGHNA, CDR2 YNFKEQ. V gave up 0 bases and J gave up 4 bases, with 9 bases separating them. The CDR3 sequence is 14 residues long. CDR3 region: CASSQDLTGTEAFF. In DNA, the CDR3 is TGTGCCAGCAGCCAAGATCTAACCGGCACTGAAGCTTTCTTT.

This clonotype was picked up a small number of times. The chain links TRBV20-1 to TRBJ1-1, with D possibly TRBD1 on 5 matching bases. Germline V lookup: CDR1 DFQATT, CDR2 SNEGSKA (reference sequence). The CDR3 has 15 amino acids. Trimming took 0 bases from V and 1 from J, leaving 12 bases between them. CDR3 bases: TGCAGTGCTAGAGATCAGGGCGGCCCGAACACTGAAGCTTTCTTT. Protein sequence: CSARDQGGPNTEAFF.

This clonotype was detected only a few times. The rearrangement links TRBV12-3 or TRBV12-4 to TRBJ1-2; possible D gene TRBD1, 5 bases. V was cut by 5 bases and J by 9 bases, with 22 bases left in between. This CDR3 contains 15 residues. The CDR3 region is CASSRRLGVDGSYTF. The CDR3 DNA follows: TGTGCCAGCAGTCGCCGTTTGGGGGTGGATGGAAGCTACACCTTC.

This clonotype has only a few counts. The rearrangement joins TRBV11-2 to TRBJ1-2; no definite D call. This CDR3 contains 15 residues. Germline V gives CDR1 SGHAT, CDR2 FQNNGV. V shed 1 base and J shed 0 bases, with 9 bases lying between them. CDR3 region: CASSLGAVANYGYTF. As DNA, the CDR3 is TGTGCCAGCAGCTTAGGGGCCGTTGCTAACTATGGCTACACCTTC. The variable domain in full, with the rest retrieved from reference TRBV11-2 and TRBJ1-2, is EAGVAQSPRYKIIEKRQSVAFWCNPISGHATLYWYQQILGQGPKLLIQFQNNGVVDDSQLPKDRFSAERLKGVDSTLKIQPAKLEDSAVYLCASSLGAVANYGYTFGSGTRLTVV.

The chain carries TRBV5-1 and TRBJ2-1; TRBD1 might be the D (6 bases). The CDR3 loop spans 16 amino acids. Germline loops: CDR1 SGHRS, CDR2 YFSETQ. Trimming removed 4 bases from V and 2 bases from J, with 16 bases in between. The DNA for the CDR3 is TGCGCCAGCAGCGCTAGACAGGTTGGGACCTACAATGAGCAGTTCTTC. Translating it yields CASSARQVGTYNEQFF.

The chain combines TRBV14 with TRBJ1-1, with no clear D. CDR3 length equals 15 residues. Germline V gene sequence: CDR1 SGHDN, CDR2 FVKESK. Trimming left V 3 bases short and J 2 bases short, with 13 bases between. The CDR3: CASSHFGRPNTEAFF. In nucleotides, the CDR3 is TGTGCCAGCAGCCATTTCGGACGGCCCAACACTGAAGCTTTCTTT.

This clonotype was counted a few times. The chain is built from TRBV9 and TRBJ1-2; 7 bases fit TRBD1. Germline CDR1 is SGDLS and CDR2 is YYNGEE. The CDR3 has 15 amino acids. V shed 0 bases and J 1 base; nucleotides not matched to a gene: 3. The CDR3 sequence is CASSVGRQGNYGYTF. As DNA, the CDR3 is TGTGCCAGCAGCGTAGGACGACAGGGTAACTATGGCTACACCTTC.

This clonotype was counted once. The chain is built from TRBV10-3 and TRBJ2-5; 9 nucleotides line up with TRBD2. V dropped 5 bases and J dropped 3; count of bases not matched to a gene: 4. Per germline, CDR1 ENHRY and CDR2 SYGVKD. This CDR3 has 14 amino acids. The CDR3: CAISLTSGEETQYF. CDR3 nucleotide sequence: TGTGCCATCAGTTTGACTAGCGGTGAAGAGACCCAGTACTTC.

The V and J genes are TRBV12-3 or TRBV12-4 and TRBJ1-5; D call uncertain. CDR3 length equals 14 residues. V shed 2 bases and J shed 8 bases, with 13 bases lying between them. For the CDR3, the DNA is TGTGCCAGCAGTTTACCGGGTCCCCTAAAGCCCCAGCATTTT. The encoded protein is CASSLPGPLKPQHF.

This clonotype was seen more than once but under ten times. The DNA of the CDR3 is TGTGCCGGGGGACAGGCGGGCGGGGAGCTGTTTTTT. Amino acids: CAGGQAGGELFF. The chain uses TRBV12-3 or TRBV12-4 and TRBJ2-2; TRBD1 matches at 8 bases. After removal of 11 bases from V and 7 bases from J, the junction contained 6 bases not matched to a gene. The CDR3 is made up of 12 amino acids.

This chain uses TRBV20-1 with TRBJ1-2, with no clear D. Germline assignment: CDR1 DFQATT and CDR2 SNEGSKA (reference sequence). CDR3 size: 11 residues. V was shortened by 2 bases and J by 8 bases, with 9 bases between the two germline ends. The CDR3 region has the DNA TGCAGTGCTAGACGCAGCACGGGCTACACCTTC. Translating gives CSARRSTGYTF.

This clonotype was seen a few times. The J gene is TRBJ1-5, the V gene TRBV4-3, with 7 bases aligning to TRBD1. V lost 1 base and J lost 6; bases outside the gene matches: 3. This CDR3 has 14 amino acids. Germline V gene data show CDR1 as LGHNA and CDR2 as YSLEER. The CDR3: CASSQGQGGQPQHF. As DNA, the CDR3 is TGCGCCAGCAGCCAAGGACAGGGAGGTCAGCCCCAGCATTTT.

The V and J genes are TRBV7-3 and TRBJ2-3; 7 nucleotides line up with TRBD2. With V trimmed by 4 bases and J by 0 bases, 10 bases remained unmatched. The CDR3 totals 17 residues. The germline CDR1 and CDR2 sequences are SGHTA and FQGTGA. DNA for the CDR3: TGTGCCAGCAGCTCCTACTCTAGCGGAATGAGCACAGATACGCAGTATTTT. Its protein product is CASSSYSSGMSTDTQYF.

J is TRBJ1-5 and V is TRBV6-2 or TRBV6-3; 8 bases match TRBD1. CDR3 size: 19 residues. The junction had 13 bases not matched to a gene; V was cut back by 2 bases and J by 1 base. Germline-derived CDR1 and CDR2 are MNHEY and SVGEGT. The CDR3 is CASSYESQGAYLSNQPQHF. The CDR3 DNA reads TGTGCCAGCAGTTACGAGTCGCAGGGGGCTTATTTGAGCAATCAGCCCCAGCATTTT.

This clonotype was seen a handful of times. The chain combines TRBV12-3 or TRBV12-4 with TRBJ2-1, with 10 bases fitting TRBD1. This CDR3 spans 15 amino acids. V dropped 3 bases and J dropped 6; count of bases not matched to a gene: 5. CDR3 region: CASSLPGQGPNEQFF. The DNA of the CDR3 is TGTGCCAGCAGTTTGCCGGGACAGGGGCCCAATGAGCAGTTCTTC.

This clonotype appeared many times. The chain combines TRBV29-1 with TRBJ1-2; 10 nucleotides align to TRBD1. This CDR3 is built from 14 residues. Trimming took 4 bases from V and 8 from J; bases not matched to a gene: 10. Germline V lookup: CDR1 SQVTM, CDR2 ANQGSEA. The CDR3 DNA follows: TGCAGCGTTGGCCTAGACAGGGGGCGGAGAGGCTACACCTTC. As protein: CSVGLDRGRRGYTF.

The chain joins TRBV12-3 or TRBV12-4 to TRBJ2-2; D is uncertain. V was clipped by 5 bases and J by 6 bases, with 19 bases between them. The CDR3 consists of 16 residues. The CDR3 is CASSPGGTSVAGELFF. The CDR3 DNA reads TGTGCCAGCAGTCCCGGCGGAACGAGTGTAGCCGGGGAGCTGTTTTTT.

CDR3 residues: CASSQDPPDSGYTF. In nucleotides, the CDR3 is TGTGCCAGCAGCCAAGATCCGCCAGATTCTGGCTACACCTTC. This chain links TRBV3-1 with TRBJ1-2; D is undetermined. The CDR3 is 14 amino acids. The ends were cut back, 0 bases at V and 7 bases at J, with 12 bases in the middle. Germline V lookup: CDR1 LGHDT, CDR2 YNNKEL (reference sequence).

The rearrangement links TRBV11-2 to TRBJ2-2, with D hard to call. Trimming stripped 0 bases from V and 1 base from J, with 3 bases between. Germline CDR1 and CDR2: SGHAT and FQNNGV. The CDR3 has 14 amino acids. Written as DNA, the CDR3 is TGTGCCAGCAGCTTAGAACAGAACACCGGGGAGCTGTTTTTT. It encodes CASSLEQNTGELFF.

The chain has TRBV28 and TRBJ2-7; 8 positions agree with TRBD1. From germline, CDR1 is MDHEN and CDR2 SYDVKM. J gave up 2 bases and V 6 bases, and 3 bases lay outside the gene matches. The CDR3 covers 13 residues. CDR3 in DNA: TGTGCCAGCAGCCCGACAGGGGCCTACGAGCAGTACTTC. Its translation is CASSPTGAYEQYF.